The 17 T cell receptor beta chains presented below share a single source sample, sequenced in a study of persistence of HIV-infected CD4 T cells. Antigens for these TCRs are unknown. The immunoSEQ assay was version 4, run in survey mode. The protocol was immunoSEQ multiplex PCR, while the TCRdb copy is restricted to in-frame clones and leaves out a portion. The table includes more than 35,000 clones, about nine tenths detected once. Cells were stimulated nonspecifically with anti-CD3/anti-CD28 magnetic beads. Responding CD4+ T cells were sorted by upregulation of both CD40 ligand and CD69. Sequencing was performed on CD4+ T cells sorted from PBMCs after roughly 17-hour stimulation, taken from a patient who received antiretroviral therapy. The receptors stem from an adult man with HIV who was CMV-seropositive.

The V call is TRBV2, the J call TRBJ1-2; TRBD1 is a possible D gene (5 bases). Deletions cut 8 bases from V and 3 bases from J, with 13 bases between. The CDR3 consists of 13 residues. Germline CDR1 reads SNHLY; CDR2 reads FYNNEI. In nucleotides, the CDR3 is TGTGCCAGCTTGGACCAGGGCTACTATGGCTACACCTTC. This gives the protein CASLDQGYYGYTF.

The rearrangement links TRBV4-1 to TRBJ2-7; no firm D call. The germline V gene encodes CDR1 MGHRA and CDR2 YSYEKL. The CDR3 length is 18 residues. V dropped 0 bases and J dropped 0 bases, with 18 bases sitting between them. The CDR3 coding sequence is TGCGCCAGCAGCCAAGATGACTGGGGTGCTCGCCGCTCCTACGAGCAGTACTTC. It yields the protein CASSQDDWGARRSYEQYF.

The chain has TRBV11-2 and TRBJ2-1, with no clear D. The V end lost 5 bases, the J end lost 3 bases, and 14 bases lay between the germline ends. This CDR3 is 15 amino acids long. Germline loops: CDR1 SGHAT, CDR2 FQNNGV. CDR3 in DNA: TGTGCCAGCAGCATAAGGGTACAGAACTACAATGAGCAGTTCTTC. This sequence encodes CASSIRVQNYNEQFF.

The CDR3 loop is CASSRGQGTNTGELFF. In nucleotides, the CDR3 is TGCGCCAGCAGCCGCGGACAGGGGACGAACACCGGGGAGCTGTTTTTT. The chain uses TRBV4-3 and TRBJ2-2; 9 bases line up with TRBD1. V shed 4 bases and J 0 bases; nucleotides not matched to a gene: 3. Germline assignment: CDR1 LGHNA and CDR2 YSLEER. The CDR3 is made up of 16 amino acids.

The genes are TRBV6-5 and TRBJ1-3; no clear D gene. Germline lookup yields CDR1 MNHEY and CDR2 SVGAGI. V was pared by 0 bases and J by 0 bases, with 9 bases between. CDR3 length: 16 residues. CDR3 protein: CASSYSRRDSGNTIYF. The CDR3 coding sequence is TGTGCCAGCAGTTACTCTCGGAGGGACTCTGGAAACACCATATATTTT.

The table lists this clone with a few counts. The chain uses TRBV10-1 and TRBJ1-1, with 9 bases fitting TRBD1. The CDR3 consists of 15 residues. The germline V gene has CDR1 WNHNN and CDR2 SYGVQD (reference sequence). After removal of 5 bases from V and 4 bases from J, the junction contained 8 bases not matched to a gene. The CDR3 DNA follows: TGCGCCAGCAGTACCGCGGACAGGGGAGGCACTGAAGCTTTCTTT. This gives the protein CASSTADRGGTEAFF.

This chain links TRBV25-1 with TRBJ2-1; D possibly corresponds to TRBD2 (6 bases). The CDR3 is made up of 16 amino acids. The V end was cut by 5 bases, the J end by 5 bases, with 19 bases between. Germline values: CDR1 MGHDK, CDR2 SYGVNS. The CDR3: CASSPPRGGGNNEQFF. CDR3 nucleotides: TGTGCCAGCAGTCCCCCCCGGGGAGGCGGGAACAATGAGCAGTTCTTC.

This chain links TRBV10-3 with TRBJ2-5; TRBD1 agrees at 9 bases. This CDR3 has 14 residues. Germline-derived CDR1 and CDR2 are ENHRY and SYGVKD. The trim removed 10 bases at V and 1 base at J, leaving 7 bases unmatched. In nucleotides, the CDR3 is TGTGCCAGTTCCCTGGGACAGGGCCAAGAGACCCAGTACTTC. Translating it yields CASSLGQGQETQYF.

Only one count was recorded for this clone. The CDR3 nucleotides read TGTGCCAGCAGTGAGGCGAGCTTATCAGCCAAAAACATTCAGTACTTC. Protein product: CASSEASLSAKNIQYF. The V gene is TRBV25-1, the J gene TRBJ2-4; D call uncertain. V lost 3 bases, J lost 0 bases, and 12 bases lay in between. Germline CDR1 is MGHDK and CDR2 is SYGVNS. There are 16 residues in the CDR3.

The chain employs TRBV3-1 (or the pseudogene TRBV3-2) and TRBJ2-1; 8 bases match TRBD2. This CDR3 spans 13 amino acids. Germline trimming cut 2 bases from V and 7 bases from J; bases unmatched to any gene: 1. CDR1 is LGHDT, CDR2 YNNKEL, per germline (reference sequence). The CDR3 is CASSQPGGNEQFF. CDR3 in DNA: TGTGCCAGCAGCCAACCGGGGGGGAATGAGCAGTTCTTC.

The CDR3 DNA reads as TGTGCCATCGTCGACAGGAAGAACGGGGAGCTGTTTTTT. Its translation is CAIVDRKNGELFF. The chain employs TRBV10-3 and TRBJ2-2, with D possibly being TRBD1 (6 bases). This CDR3 has 13 residues. Germline V lookup: CDR1 ENHRY, CDR2 SYGVKD. Between the trimmed V and J ends, which lost 8 bases and 7 bases, there was a span of 14 bases.

The V call is TRBV3-1 (or the pseudogene TRBV3-2), the J call TRBJ1-1; D might be TRBD1 (6 bases). In germline, CDR1 is LGHDT, CDR2 YNNKEL (reference sequence). This CDR3 contains 13 residues. V lost 4 bases and J lost 5, with 11 bases in between. This CDR3 reads CASSRTGMTEAFF. CDR3 DNA sequence: TGTGCCAGCAGCCGCACAGGGATGACTGAAGCTTTCTTT.

This rearrangement joins TRBV5-1 to TRBJ1-2, with 8 nucleotides matching TRBD1. The ends lost 0 bases at V and 6 bases at J; junction bases unmatched: 7. The CDR3 is 15 amino acids. In germline, CDR1 is SGHRS, CDR2 YFSETQ. The CDR3 coding sequence is TGCGCCAGCAGCTTGGCAGGGGGCGGGACGGATGGCTACACCTTC. Translated, it gives CASSLAGGGTDGYTF.

The V and J genes are TRBV9 and TRBJ1-3; D remains unclear. The germline V gene has CDR1 SGDLS and CDR2 YYNGEE. The V end was cut by 0 bases, the J end by 1 base, with 8 bases between. CDR3 length: 15 residues. CDR3 residues: CASSVATGSGNTIYF. CDR3 sequence (DNA): TGTGCCAGCAGCGTAGCAACGGGTTCTGGAAACACCATATATTTT.

This chain uses TRBV10-2 with TRBJ1-5; D gene uncertain. This CDR3 comprises 14 residues. Germline V gene data show CDR1 as WSHSY and CDR2 as SAAADI. V gave up 6 bases and J gave up 2 bases, with 11 bases separating them. CDR3 amino acids: CASRSSGGNQPQHF. The CDR3 DNA follows: TGCGCCAGCAGGTCCTCCGGGGGCAATCAGCCCCAGCATTTT.

V is TRBV18 and J is TRBJ1-6; TRBD1 matches 7 bases. This CDR3 region has 16 residues. Germline loops: CDR1 KGHSH, CDR2 LQKENI. V dropped 6 bases and J dropped 2; count of bases not matched to a gene: 7. For the CDR3, the DNA is TGTGCCAGCTCTTGGGGGACAGACCCCTATAATTCACCCCTCCACTTT. Translation: CASSWGTDPYNSPLHF.

The chain is built from TRBV4-3 and TRBJ2-1; D perhaps matches TRBD1 (5 bases). CDR3 size: 14 residues. Germline-derived CDR1 and CDR2 are LGHNA and YSLEER. Deletions cut 1 base from V and 6 bases from J, with 10 bases between. CDR3 amino acids: CASSQGTRANEQFF. For the CDR3, the DNA is TGCGCCAGCAGCCAAGGAACCAGGGCCAATGAGCAGTTCTTC.